This T cell receptor (beta chain) appears in the sequencing data of a study of PD-1 and CTLA-4 blockade in melanoma. Profiled with immunoSEQ multiplex PCR; TCRdb holds only in-frame clones, not every one. Among 23,000 or so clones, roughly 88% were seen once, and the ten largest hold approximately 8%. The germline CDR1 and CDR2 sequences are SGHTS and YDEGEE. V was clipped by 8 bases and J by 5 bases, with 16 bases between them. The CDR3 is 13 residues long. The rearrangement uses TRBV5-8 and TRBJ1-1, with D unclear. The origin of this receptor is a human donor with melanoma. Here the sequenced sample was CD8+ T cells from peripheral blood, taken before anti-PD-1 treatment. CDR3 sequence: CASRIGIVTEAFF. Written as DNA, the CDR3 is TGTGCCAGTAGAATTGGGATCGTGACTGAAGCTTTCTTT.